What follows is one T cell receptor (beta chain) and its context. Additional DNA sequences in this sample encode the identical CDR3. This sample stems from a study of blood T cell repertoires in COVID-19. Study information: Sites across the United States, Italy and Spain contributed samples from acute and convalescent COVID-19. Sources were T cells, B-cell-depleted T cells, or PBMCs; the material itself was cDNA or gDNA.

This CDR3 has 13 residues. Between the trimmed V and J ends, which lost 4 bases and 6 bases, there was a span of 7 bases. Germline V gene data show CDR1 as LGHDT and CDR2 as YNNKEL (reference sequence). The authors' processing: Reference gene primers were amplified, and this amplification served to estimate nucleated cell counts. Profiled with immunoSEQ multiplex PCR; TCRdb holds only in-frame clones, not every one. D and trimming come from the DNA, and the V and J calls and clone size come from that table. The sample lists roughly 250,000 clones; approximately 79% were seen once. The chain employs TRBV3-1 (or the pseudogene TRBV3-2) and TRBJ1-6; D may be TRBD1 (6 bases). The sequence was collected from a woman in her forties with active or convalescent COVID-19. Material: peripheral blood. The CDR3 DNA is TGTGCCAGCAGCCCGGACAGTAATTCACCCCTCCACTTT. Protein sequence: CASSPDSNSPLHF.